Following are 26 T cell receptor beta chains from one sample sequenced in a study of T-cell reconstitution after alpha-beta-depleted transplantation in children. Unique molecular identifiers were incorporated when the TCRbeta library was constructed. TCRdb re-analysed the PCR reads in MiXCR, keeping a single row per CDR3 protein. The sample shows 480,000 or so distinct CDR3 sequences, more than 9% of them seen only once. Sequenced here: PBMCs, sampled before TCRalphabeta/CD19-depleted stem cell transplant. The receptors derive from a child aged 2 to 15 with inherited bone marrow failure, due to receive a stem cell transplant.

This clonotype came up many times. CDR3 sequence reads: CASGWPAAKLLAGNQPQHF. The CDR3 nucleotides read TGTGCTAGTGGTTGGCCGGCAGCCAAACTTTTAGCGGGCAATCAGCCCCAGCATTTT. V usage is TRBV12-5 and J usage is TRBJ1-5; D ambiguous. Germline V gene lookup returns CDR1 LGHNT and CDR2 FRNRAP. Trimming left V 4 bases short and J 2 bases short, with 24 bases between. This CDR3 region has 19 residues.

The table lists this clonotype with many counts. The chain has TRBV4-3 and TRBJ1-2, with TRBD1 identical over 9 bases. The CDR3 is 16 amino acids. The germline V gene has CDR1 LGHNA and CDR2 YSLEER. V shed 0 bases and J 2 bases; nucleotides not matched to a gene: 4. The CDR3 DNA follows: TGCGCCAGCAGCCAAGAGCGGACAGGGGTGAACTATGGCTACACCTTC. Translation gives CASSQERTGVNYGYTF.

This clonotype was detected only a few times. This sequence joins TRBV4-1 and TRBJ2-1, with 8 positions matching TRBD2. This CDR3 is built from 16 residues. V was clipped by 4 bases and J by 8 bases; unmatched bases: 13. Germline V lookup: CDR1 MGHRA, CDR2 YSYEKL. DNA for the CDR3: TGCGCCAGCAGCCGGGAACTAGCGGTGGTTACGTATGAGCAGTTCTTC. It translates to CASSRELAVVTYEQFF.

There are many counts of this clonotype. The chain carries TRBV4-3 and TRBJ2-5, with 11 bases matching TRBD1. This CDR3 region has 16 residues. The ends lost 1 base at V and 4 bases at J; junction bases unmatched: 5. Germline values: CDR1 LGHNA, CDR2 YSLEER. The CDR3 loop is CASSQARTGGIETQYF. The CDR3 nucleotides read TGCGCCAGCAGCCAAGCTAGGACAGGGGGCATAGAGACCCAGTACTTC.

This clonotype was counted ten times or more. The chain is built from TRBV10-2 and TRBJ2-7; D perhaps matches TRBD2 (5 bases). This CDR3 contains 12 residues. The germline V gene encodes CDR1 WSHSY and CDR2 SAAADI. Trimming took 5 bases from V and 3 from J, leaving 8 bases between them. The CDR3 DNA sequence: TGCGCCAGCAGTCAACTAGGCTACGAGCAGTACTTC. It specifies CASSQLGYEQYF.

Many counts were recorded for this clonotype. V gene TRBV20-1 combines with J gene TRBJ2-1; D is unclear. Germline CDR1 and CDR2: DFQATT and SNEGSKA (reference sequence). The CDR3 is made up of 14 amino acids. Trimming took off 4 bases at V and 0 bases at J, with 10 bases between the two ends. CDR3: CSAIDGPSYNEQFF. The CDR3 region has the DNA TGCAGTGCTATTGACGGTCCCTCCTACAATGAGCAGTTCTTC.

This clonotype was observed a handful of times. The chain has TRBV4-2 and TRBJ2-5; 8 bases are a match to TRBD2. The germline CDR1 and CDR2 sequences are LGHNA and YNFKEQ. V lost 0 bases to trimming and J lost 3 bases; unmatched junction nucleotides: 9. The CDR3 loop spans 17 amino acids. CDR3 residues: CASSQEGTSLSEETQYF. CDR3 coding DNA: TGTGCCAGCAGCCAAGAAGGGACTAGTCTTTCCGAAGAGACCCAGTACTTC.

At least ten counts were recorded for this clonotype. The chain joins TRBV6-2 or TRBV6-3 to TRBJ2-2, with D perhaps matching TRBD2 (5 bases). CDR3 length: 14 amino acids. The germline V gene has CDR1 MNHEY and CDR2 SVGEGT. V was cut by 5 bases and J by 6 bases, with 13 bases left in between. The CDR3 sequence: CASSPGNQAGELFF. The CDR3 DNA is TGTGCCAGCAGTCCGGGGAACCAAGCCGGGGAGCTGTTTTTT.

Many counts were recorded for this clonotype. The chain has TRBV28 and TRBJ1-2; D uncertain. Germline values: CDR1 MDHEN, CDR2 SYDVKM. V was clipped by 3 bases and J by 4 bases, with 15 bases between them. This CDR3 contains 15 residues. The CDR3 DNA reads as TGTGCCAGCAGTTTGGAGTTAACCATTCCCTATGGCTACACCTTC. It encodes CASSLELTIPYGYTF.

Ten or more counts support this clonotype. V and J are TRBV12-3 or TRBV12-4 and TRBJ1-2; D possibly corresponds to TRBD1 (5 bases). There are 14 residues in the CDR3. The V end lost 3 bases, the J end lost 7 bases, and 15 bases lay between the germline ends. In nucleotides, the CDR3 is TGTGCCAGCAGTTTGGGGGGGATTGCGTCTGGCTACACCTTC. Encoded protein: CASSLGGIASGYTF.

The chain employs TRBV10-3 and TRBJ2-7, with D possibly being TRBD2 (6 bases). CDR3 length: 14 amino acids. Trimming took off 7 bases at V and 0 bases at J, with 13 bases between the two ends. Germline loops: CDR1 ENHRY, CDR2 SYGVKD. The CDR3 loop reads CAITAGTSSYEQYF. In DNA form, the CDR3 reads TGTGCCATCACTGCGGGGACCAGCTCCTACGAGCAGTACTTC.

This clonotype was counted many times. The rearrangement links TRBV5-5 to TRBJ2-5; D is unclear. Germline CDR1 SGHKS, CDR2 YYEKEE (reference sequence). Trimming pared 6 bases from V and 5 bases from J, leaving 14 bases between. CDR3 length: 13 amino acids. As DNA, the CDR3 is TGTGCCAGCAACCAGGCGGATATGGAGACCCAGTACTTC. It translates to CASNQADMETQYF.

This clonotype came up many times. The chain carries TRBV6-5 and TRBJ2-5; D might be TRBD2 (6 bases). V lost 4 bases and J 5 bases, leaving 20 bases between the germline ends. Germline V gives CDR1 MNHEY, CDR2 SVGAGI. The CDR3 loop spans 16 amino acids. The CDR3 loop reads CASSSWGSGDYETQYF. DNA of the CDR3: TGTGCCAGCAGTTCTTGGGGCTCGGGGGATTACGAGACCCAGTACTTC.

The table lists this clonotype with many counts. This chain uses TRBV7-9 with TRBJ2-1, with D uncertain. The V gene's germline CDR1 is SEHNR and CDR2 FQNEAQ (reference sequence). Trimming pared 5 bases from V and 1 base from J, leaving 9 bases between. The CDR3 sequence is 14 residues long. The CDR3, as DNA: TGTGCCAGCAGCCGGAGTGTTTCCTACAATGAGCAGTTCTTC. Its translation: CASSRSVSYNEQFF.

This clonotype occurred many times. The chain recombines TRBV2 with TRBJ1-6; TRBD1 matches 7 bases. CDR1 is SNHLY, CDR2 FYNNEI, per germline. CDR3 length: 14 amino acids. Unmatched junction bases numbered 2, after V lost 6 bases and J lost 3 bases. The CDR3 sequence is CASRRDSYNSPLHF. Written as DNA, the CDR3 is TGTGCCAGCAGAAGGGACAGCTATAATTCACCCCTCCACTTT.

This clonotype has only a few counts. The chain carries TRBV29-1 and TRBJ2-7, with 12 bases matching TRBD2. The CDR3 has 13 residues. The V and J ends lost 8 bases and 7 bases, in that order; junction bases with no gene match: 9. Germline CDR1 reads SQVTM; CDR2 reads ANQGSEA. The CDR3 reads CSIGLAGGREQYF. CDR3 in DNA: TGCAGCATTGGGCTAGCGGGAGGGCGGGAGCAGTACTTC.

A few counts support this clonotype. The chain uses TRBV12-3 or TRBV12-4 and TRBJ2-1; 13 bases are shared with TRBD2. This CDR3 is 15 amino acids long. CDR3 sequence reads: CSTGTSGKDRDEQFF. The CDR3 DNA sequence: TGTTCAACCGGGACTAGCGGGAAGGATCGGGATGAGCAGTTCTTC.

Many counts were recorded for this clonotype. The rearrangement joins TRBV7-2 to TRBJ1-4; D may be TRBD1 (6 bases). CDR1 and CDR2 (germline): SGHTA, FQGNSA. Trimming took 6 bases from V and 4 from J, leaving 15 bases between them. The CDR3 sequence is 15 residues long. CDR3 bases: TGTGCCAGCAGTACGAGGACAGATTTTAATGAAAAACTGTTTTTT. Translated, it gives CASSTRTDFNEKLFF.

This clonotype was found many times. The chain recombines TRBV20-1 with TRBJ2-7, with D maybe TRBD2 (6 bases). CDR3 size: 11 residues. Germline V gene sequence: CDR1 DFQATT, CDR2 SNEGSKA (reference sequence). Deletions cut 2 bases from V and 6 bases from J, with 8 bases between. The CDR3 loop is CSARNGGEQYF. DNA for the CDR3: TGCAGTGCTAGAAACGGGGGCGAGCAGTACTTC.

This clonotype was counted many times. The chain has TRBV5-1 and TRBJ2-7, with D uncertain. Trimming stripped 7 bases from V and 8 bases from J, with 22 bases between. The germline CDR1 and CDR2 sequences are SGHRS and YFSETQ. The CDR3 sequence is 14 residues long. Here the CDR3 DNA reads TGCGCCAGCTCCGAAAGGACGATACCTACGAAGCAGTACTTC. Its protein is CASSERTIPTKQYF.

This clonotype was found many times. The genes are TRBV7-9 and TRBJ2-1, with a weak D call TRBD1 (5 bases). Per germline, CDR1 SEHNR and CDR2 FQNEAQ (reference sequence). CDR3 length equals 14 residues. V gave up 5 bases and J gave up 10 bases, with 18 bases separating them. Here the CDR3 reads CASSPSPGLGEQFF. The CDR3 DNA sequence: TGTGCCAGCAGCCCATCCCCAGGGCTTGGGGAGCAGTTCTTC. The variable domain in full, with the rest retrieved from reference TRBV7-9 and TRBJ2-1, is DTGVSQNPRHKITKRGQNVTFRCDPISEHNRLYWYRQTLGQGPEFLTYFQNEAQLEKSRLLSDRFSAERPKGSFSTLEIQRTEQGDSAMYLCASSPSPGLGEQFFGPGTRLTVL.

A word on this clonotype: With a much larger clone just one base away, this may be a read error. The V and J genes are TRBV5-1 and TRBJ2-2, with D possibly TRBD2 on 5 matching bases. The germline CDR1 and CDR2 sequences are SGHRS and YFSETQ. V shed 7 bases and J shed 4 bases, with 14 bases lying between them. This CDR3 is built from 14 residues. The CDR3 DNA reads as TGCGCCAGCCGCCTTACTAGTGGCACCGGGGAGCTGTTTTTT. Translating gives CASRLTSGTGELFF.

Turning to this clonotype: Just one base apart from a much larger clone, this may be a read error. This chain links TRBV5-6 with TRBJ1-1, with TRBD1 matching 8 bases. Germline loops: CDR1 SGHDT, CDR2 YYEEEE. The CDR3 has 14 amino acids. CDR3 protein: CASSPTGVGTEAYF. The DNA for the CDR3 is TGTGCCAGCAGCCCGACAGGGGTGGGCACTGAAGCTTACTTT.

In this sample, this clonotype turned up many times. The rearrangement links TRBV25-1 to TRBJ2-2, with D possibly matching TRBD1 (5 bases). V was clipped by 2 bases and J by 6 bases, with 7 bases between them. The CDR3 consists of 13 residues. Germline loops: CDR1 MGHDK, CDR2 SYGVNS. CDR3 loop: CASSEAGSGELFF. The CDR3 nucleotides are TGTGCCAGCAGTGAAGCAGGGTCCGGGGAGCTGTTTTTT.

This clonotype was seen repeatedly, ten times or more. The chain joins TRBV6-1 to TRBJ2-1, with TRBD2 matching 7 bases. V was clipped by 6 bases and J by 6 bases; unmatched bases: 8. From germline, CDR1 is MNHNS and CDR2 SASEGT. The CDR3 spans 14 residues. CDR3 amino acids: CASRITGRINEQFF. For the CDR3, the DNA is TGTGCCAGCAGGATAACCGGGAGGATCAATGAGCAGTTCTTC.

This clonotype has a count of ten or more. The junction differs from germline at one of its ends, possibly a read error. The CDR3 is CSAEKLQSTGELFF. The CDR3 DNA reads TGCAGCGCTGAAAAACTCCAGAGCACCGGGGAGCTGTTTTTT. V and J are TRBV29-1 and TRBJ2-2; D uncertain. The CDR3 totals 14 residues. CDR1 and CDR2 (germline): SQVTM, ANQGSEA.